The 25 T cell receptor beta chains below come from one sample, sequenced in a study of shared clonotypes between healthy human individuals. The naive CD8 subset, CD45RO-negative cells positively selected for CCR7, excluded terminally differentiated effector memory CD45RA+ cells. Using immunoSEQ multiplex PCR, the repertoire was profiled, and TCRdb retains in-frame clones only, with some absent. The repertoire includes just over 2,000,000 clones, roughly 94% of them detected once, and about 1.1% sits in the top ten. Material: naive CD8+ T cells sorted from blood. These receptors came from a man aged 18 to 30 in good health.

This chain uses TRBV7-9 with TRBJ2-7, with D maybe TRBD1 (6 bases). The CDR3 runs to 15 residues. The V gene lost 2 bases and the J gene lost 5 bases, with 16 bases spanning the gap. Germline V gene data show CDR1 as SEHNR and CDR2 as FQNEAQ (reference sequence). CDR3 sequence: CASSLLRGQNNEQYF. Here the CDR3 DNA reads TGTGCCAGCAGCTTACTTCGGGGACAAAACAACGAGCAGTACTTC.

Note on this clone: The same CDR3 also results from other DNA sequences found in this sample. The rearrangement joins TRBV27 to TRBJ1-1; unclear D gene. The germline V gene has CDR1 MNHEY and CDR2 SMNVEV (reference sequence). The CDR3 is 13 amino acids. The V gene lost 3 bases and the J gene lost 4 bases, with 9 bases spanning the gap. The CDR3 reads CASSFGLGTEAFF. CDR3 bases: TGTGCCAGCAGTTTTGGGTTGGGCACTGAAGCTTTCTTT.

The CDR3: CASSQQTETYEQYF. The CDR3 nucleotides are TGCGCCAGCAGCCAACAGACAGAGACCTACGAGCAGTACTTC. V and J are TRBV4-1 and TRBJ2-7; D is possibly TRBD1 (5 bases). This CDR3 spans 14 amino acids. The germline V gene has CDR1 MGHRA and CDR2 YSYEKL. V lost 2 bases and J lost 2, with 10 bases in between.

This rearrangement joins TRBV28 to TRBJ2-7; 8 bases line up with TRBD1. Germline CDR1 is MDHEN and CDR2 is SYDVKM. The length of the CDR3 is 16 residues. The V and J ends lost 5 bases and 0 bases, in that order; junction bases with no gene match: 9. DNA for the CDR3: TGTGCCAGCAGTACGGGACAGGAGACAAACTCCTACGAGCAGTACTTC. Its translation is CASSTGQETNSYEQYF.

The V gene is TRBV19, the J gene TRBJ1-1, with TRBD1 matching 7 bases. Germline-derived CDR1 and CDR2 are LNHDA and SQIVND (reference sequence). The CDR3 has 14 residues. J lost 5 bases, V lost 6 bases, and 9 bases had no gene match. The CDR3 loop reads CASRNRGSGTEAFF. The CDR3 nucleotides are TGTGCCAGTAGAAACAGGGGAAGTGGGACTGAAGCTTTCTTT.

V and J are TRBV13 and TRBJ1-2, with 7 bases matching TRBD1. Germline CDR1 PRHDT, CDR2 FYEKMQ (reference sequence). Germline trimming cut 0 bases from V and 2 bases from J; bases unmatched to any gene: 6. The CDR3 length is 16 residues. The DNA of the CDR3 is TGTGCCAGCAGCTTAGGTACAGGGGAGAAGAACTATGGCTACACCTTC. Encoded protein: CASSLGTGEKNYGYTF.

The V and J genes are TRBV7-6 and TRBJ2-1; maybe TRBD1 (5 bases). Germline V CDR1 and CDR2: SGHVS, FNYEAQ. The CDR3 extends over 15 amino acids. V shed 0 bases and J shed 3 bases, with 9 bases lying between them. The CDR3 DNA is TGTGCCAGCAGCTTAGCAGGGGCCGACTACAATGAGCAGTTCTTC. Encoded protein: CASSLAGADYNEQFF.

Here the CDR3 DNA reads TGTGCCAGCAGCTTATTCGACAGGGGGTTGTACGAGCAGTACTTC. Residues: CASSLFDRGLYEQYF. The rearrangement links TRBV7-3 to TRBJ2-7; 9 bases fit TRBD1. V dropped 2 bases and J dropped 4; count of bases not matched to a gene: 6. In germline, CDR1 is SGHTA, CDR2 FQGTGA. CDR3 size: 15 residues. The full variable domain, rest sourced from reference TRBV7-3 and TRBJ2-7, is GAGVSQTPSNKVTEKGKYVELRCDPISGHTALYWYRQSLGQGPEFLIYFQGTGAADDSGLPNDRFFAVRPEGSVSTLKIQRTERGDSAVYLCASSLFDRGLYEQYFGPGTRLTVT.

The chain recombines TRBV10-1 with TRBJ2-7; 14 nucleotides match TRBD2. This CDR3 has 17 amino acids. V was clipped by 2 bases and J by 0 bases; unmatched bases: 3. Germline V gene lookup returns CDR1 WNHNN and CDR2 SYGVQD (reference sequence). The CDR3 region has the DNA TGCGCCAGCAGTGAGGGGACTAGCGGGAGTACCTCCTACGAGCAGTACTTC. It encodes CASSEGTSGSTSYEQYF.

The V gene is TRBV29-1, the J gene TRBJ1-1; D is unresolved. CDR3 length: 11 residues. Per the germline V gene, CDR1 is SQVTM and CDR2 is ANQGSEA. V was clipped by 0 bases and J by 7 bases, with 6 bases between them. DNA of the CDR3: TGCAGCGTTGAAGATAAGGGTGAAGCTTTCTTT. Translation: CSVEDKGEAFF.

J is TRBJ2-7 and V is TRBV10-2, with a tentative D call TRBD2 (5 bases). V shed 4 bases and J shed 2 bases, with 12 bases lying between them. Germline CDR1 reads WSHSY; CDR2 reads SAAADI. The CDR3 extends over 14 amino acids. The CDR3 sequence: CASSGLAPPYEQYF. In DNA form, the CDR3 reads TGCGCCAGCAGTGGCCTAGCTCCTCCCTACGAGCAGTACTTC.

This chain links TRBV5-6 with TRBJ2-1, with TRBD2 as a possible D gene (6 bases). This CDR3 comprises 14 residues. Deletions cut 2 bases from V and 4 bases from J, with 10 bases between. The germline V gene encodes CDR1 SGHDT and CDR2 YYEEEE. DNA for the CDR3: TGTGCCAGCAGCTTTAGCGGACATTACAATGAGCAGTTCTTC. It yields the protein CASSFSGHYNEQFF.

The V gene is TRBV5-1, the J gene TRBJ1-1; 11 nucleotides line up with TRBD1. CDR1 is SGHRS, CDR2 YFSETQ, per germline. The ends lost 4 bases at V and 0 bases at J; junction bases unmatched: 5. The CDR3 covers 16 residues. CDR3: CASSTGQGALNTEAFF. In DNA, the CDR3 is TGCGCCAGCAGCACAGGACAGGGGGCCCTGAACACTGAAGCTTTCTTT.

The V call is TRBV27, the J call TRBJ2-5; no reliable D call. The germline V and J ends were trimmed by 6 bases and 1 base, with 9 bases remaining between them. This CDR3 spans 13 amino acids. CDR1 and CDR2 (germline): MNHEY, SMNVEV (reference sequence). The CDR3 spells CASRLGGQETQYF. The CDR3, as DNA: TGTGCCAGCAGGCTGGGTGGCCAAGAGACCCAGTACTTC.

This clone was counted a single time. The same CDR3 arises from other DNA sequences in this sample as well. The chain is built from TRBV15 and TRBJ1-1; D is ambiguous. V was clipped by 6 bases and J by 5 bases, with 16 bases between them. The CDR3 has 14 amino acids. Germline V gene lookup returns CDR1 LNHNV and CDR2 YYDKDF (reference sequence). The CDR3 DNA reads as TGTGCCACCAGTGTTTACAGTTTTGGAACTGAAGCTTTCTTT. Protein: CATSVYSFGTEAFF.

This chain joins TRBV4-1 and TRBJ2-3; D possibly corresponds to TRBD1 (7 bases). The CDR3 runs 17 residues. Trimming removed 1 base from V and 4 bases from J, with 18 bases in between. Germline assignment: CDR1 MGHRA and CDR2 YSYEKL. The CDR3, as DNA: TGCGCCAGCAGCCAAGCCGGGACCCAGGGGGGATCAGATACGCAGTATTTT. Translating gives CASSQAGTQGGSDTQYF.

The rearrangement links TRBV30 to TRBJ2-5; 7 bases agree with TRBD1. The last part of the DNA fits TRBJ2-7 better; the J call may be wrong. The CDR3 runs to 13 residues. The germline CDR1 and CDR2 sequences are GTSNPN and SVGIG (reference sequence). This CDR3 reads CAWSWDSTYEQYF. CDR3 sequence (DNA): TGTGCCTGGAGTTGGGACAGTACCTACGAGCAGTACTTC.

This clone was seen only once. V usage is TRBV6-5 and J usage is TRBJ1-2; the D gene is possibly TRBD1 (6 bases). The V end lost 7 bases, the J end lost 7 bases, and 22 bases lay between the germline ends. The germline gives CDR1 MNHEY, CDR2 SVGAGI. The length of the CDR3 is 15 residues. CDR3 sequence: CASTPLTGTPFGYTF. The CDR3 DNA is TGTGCCAGCACCCCCCTGACAGGAACCCCTTTTGGCTACACCTTC.

In DNA form, the CDR3 reads TGTGCCAGCAGCCAAGAATGGAACAGGGGGGACTATGGCTACACCTTC. It yields the protein CASSQEWNRGDYGYTF. V is TRBV14 and J is TRBJ1-2, with 8 bases lining up with TRBD1. The length of the CDR3 is 16 residues. Trimming took 0 bases from V and 3 from J; bases not matched to a gene: 6. CDR1 and CDR2 (germline): SGHDN, FVKESK.

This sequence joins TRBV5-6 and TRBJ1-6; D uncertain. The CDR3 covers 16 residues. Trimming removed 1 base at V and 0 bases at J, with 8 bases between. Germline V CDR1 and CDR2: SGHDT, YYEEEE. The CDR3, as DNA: TGTGCCAGCAGCTTGCATTTCAGCTCCTATAATTCACCCCTCCACTTT. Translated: CASSLHFSSYNSPLHF.

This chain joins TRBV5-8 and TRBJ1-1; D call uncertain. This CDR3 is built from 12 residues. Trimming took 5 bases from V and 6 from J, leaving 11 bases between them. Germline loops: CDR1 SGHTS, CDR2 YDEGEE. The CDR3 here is CASRLGTPEAFF. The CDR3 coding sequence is TGTGCCAGCAGACTAGGAACGCCTGAAGCTTTCTTT.

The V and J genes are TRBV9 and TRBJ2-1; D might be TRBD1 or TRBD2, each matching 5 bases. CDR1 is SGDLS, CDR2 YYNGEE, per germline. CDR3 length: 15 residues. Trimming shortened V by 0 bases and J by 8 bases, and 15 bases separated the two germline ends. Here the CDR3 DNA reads TGTGCCAGCAGCGTAGAAGGGCGAGAGGGGTATGAGCAGTTCTTC. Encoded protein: CASSVEGREGYEQFF.

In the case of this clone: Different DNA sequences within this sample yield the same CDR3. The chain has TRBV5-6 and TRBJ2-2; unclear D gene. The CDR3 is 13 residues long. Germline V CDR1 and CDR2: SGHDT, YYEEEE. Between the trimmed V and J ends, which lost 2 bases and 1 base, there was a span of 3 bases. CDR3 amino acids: CASSFWNTGELFF. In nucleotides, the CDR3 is TGTGCCAGCAGCTTTTGGAACACCGGGGAGCTGTTTTTT.

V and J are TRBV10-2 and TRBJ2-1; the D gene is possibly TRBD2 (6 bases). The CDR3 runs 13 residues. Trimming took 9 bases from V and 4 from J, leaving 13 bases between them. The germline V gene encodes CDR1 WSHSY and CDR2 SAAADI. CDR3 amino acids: CASSPSEYNEQFF. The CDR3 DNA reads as TGCGCCAGTTCACCTAGCGAGTACAATGAGCAGTTCTTC.

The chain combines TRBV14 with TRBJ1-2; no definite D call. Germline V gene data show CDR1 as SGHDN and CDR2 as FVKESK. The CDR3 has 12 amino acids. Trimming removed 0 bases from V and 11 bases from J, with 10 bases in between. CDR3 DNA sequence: TGTGCCAGCAGCCAAGAAAAGCGAGGATACACCTTC. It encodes CASSQEKRGYTF.